The T cell receptor (beta chain) described here comes from a study of T-cell memory formation after mild COVID-19. General study findings and limits: Clones shrinking between day 15 and 85 showed a balanced CD4/CD8 split, and those that grew later tilted toward CD4+. Clones that contracted clustered mainly in CM and EM if CD4+ and in EMRA if CD8+. The SARS-CoV-2 specificity of second-wave clones reaching peak at day 37 remained unverified.

TCR alpha and TCR beta cDNA libraries carrying sample barcodes and UMIs came from 5'RACE with constant-segment primers. TCRdb re-derived calls from the 5' RACE reads in MiXCR, one entry per CDR3 protein. Among nearly 110,000 distinct CDR3 sequences listed, roughly 14% were seen once. This clonotype was seen a few times. Its cognate antigen is unknown. The CDR3 runs 13 residues. Germline CDR1 reads SGHTA; CDR2 reads FQGTGA. Losses at the gene ends were 5 bases for V and 6 bases for J; bases not matched to a gene: 5. This TCR came from a man aged 18-30 years who had mild COVID-19 (a few samples of this study predate the infection). Cell type and time point are not known. This rearrangement joins TRBV7-3 to TRBJ1-2, with TRBD1 identical over 8 bases. Sequencing input: PBMCs or a T cell subset sorted from them (not recorded which). The CDR3 bases are TGTGCCAGCAGCGACGGACAGGGAGATGGCTACACCTTC. It is translated as CASSDGQGDGYTF. The variable domain in full, with the rest retrieved from reference TRBV7-3 and TRBJ1-2, is GAGVSQTPSNKVTEKGKYVELRCDPISGHTALYWYRQSLGQGPEFLIYFQGTGAADDSGLPNDRFFAVRPEGSVSTLKIQRTERGDSAVYLCASSDGQGDGYTFGSGTRLTVV.